One and the same sample provided the 2 T cell receptor beta chains below, sequenced in a study of CD8 T cell repertoires and HIV-1 epitope variants. Which antigens these TCRs recognize remains unknown. TCRdb's copy holds only in-frame clones and misses some; the assay was immunoSEQ multiplex PCR. The repertoire includes several thousand clones, about 65% of them detected once, and 40% to 55% sits in the top ten. The specimen sequenced was cultured CD8+ T cells derived from PBMCs. The receptors come from a male donor with HIV.

This sequence joins TRBV9 and TRBJ2-7; 8 nucleotides agree with TRBD2. With V trimmed by 4 bases and J by 3 bases, 9 bases remained unmatched. This CDR3 has 15 residues. Germline CDR1 reads SGDLS; CDR2 reads YYNGEE. DNA for the CDR3: TGTGCCAGCAGCCCCGGGGGGGATGGTTACTACGAGCAGTACTTC. Translated: CASSPGGDGYYEQYF.

This chain uses TRBV4-1 with TRBJ2-1; D gene ambiguous. The germline V and J ends were trimmed by 0 bases and 3 bases, with 9 bases remaining between them. The length of the CDR3 is 15 residues. Per the germline V gene, CDR1 is MGHRA and CDR2 is YSYEKL. DNA for the CDR3: TGCGCCAGCAGCCAAGATAGTGTCAACTACAATGAGCAGTTCTTC. It codes for CASSQDSVNYNEQFF.